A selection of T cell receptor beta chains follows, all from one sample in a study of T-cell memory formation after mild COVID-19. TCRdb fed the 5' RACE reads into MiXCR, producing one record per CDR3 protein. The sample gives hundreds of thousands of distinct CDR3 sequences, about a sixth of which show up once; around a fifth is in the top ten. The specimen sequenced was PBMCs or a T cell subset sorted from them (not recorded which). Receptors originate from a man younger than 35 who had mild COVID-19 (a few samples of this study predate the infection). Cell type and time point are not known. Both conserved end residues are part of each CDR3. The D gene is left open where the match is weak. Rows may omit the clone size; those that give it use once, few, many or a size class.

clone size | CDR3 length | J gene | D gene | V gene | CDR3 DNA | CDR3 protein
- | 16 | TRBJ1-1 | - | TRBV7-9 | TGTGCCAGCAGCTTAGGGGCGCCAGGGAGGAACACTGAAGCTTTCTTT | CASSLGAPGRNTEAFF
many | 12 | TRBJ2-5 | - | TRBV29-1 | TGCAGCGTTGTAGAGACAGTCGAGACCCAGTACTTC | CSVVETVETQYF
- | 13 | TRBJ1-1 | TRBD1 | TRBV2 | TGTGCCACCGCCGGACAGGGAAACACTGAAGCTTTCTTT | CATAGQGNTEAFF
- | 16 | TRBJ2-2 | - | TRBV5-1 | TGCGCCAGCAGCTTCCAGCGGAGCGCGAACACCGGGGAGCTGTTTTTT | CASSFQRSANTGELFF
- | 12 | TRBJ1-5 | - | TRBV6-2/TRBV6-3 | TGTGCCAGCACCCAAGGGGTGCAGCCCCAGCATTTT | CASTQGVQPQHF
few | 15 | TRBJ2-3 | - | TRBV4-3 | TGCGCCAGCAGCCAAGATAGGGGGGGCGGAGATACGCAGTATTTT | CASSQDRGGGDTQYF
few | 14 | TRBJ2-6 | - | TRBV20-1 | TGCAGTGCAGCCAGGGTGGCTGGGGCCAACGTCCTGACTTTC | CSAARVAGANVLTF
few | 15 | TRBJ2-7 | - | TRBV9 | TGTGCCAGCAGCGTAGATGGCGGCGTCTCCTACGAGCAGTACTTC | CASSVDGGVSYEQYF
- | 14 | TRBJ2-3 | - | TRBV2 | TGTGCCAGCATGGGGCTCATAACCTCATATACGCAGTATTTT | CASMGLITSYTQYF
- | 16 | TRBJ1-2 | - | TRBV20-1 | TGCAGTGCTAGAGATGCCCCGGGGGAGGGTTTCGGCGGCTACACCTTC | CSARDAPGEGFGGYTF
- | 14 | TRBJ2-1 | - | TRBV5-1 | TGCGCCAGCCCTGGGGGTCTCCCATTCGGTGAGCAGTTCTTC | CASPGGLPFGEQFF
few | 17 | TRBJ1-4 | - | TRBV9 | TGTGCCAGCAGCGCCCGACATGGAGGAGCAACTAATGAAAAACTGTTTTTT | CASSARHGGATNEKLFF
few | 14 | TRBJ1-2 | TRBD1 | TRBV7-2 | TGTGCCAGCACCCACCGGGACAGCTATAACGGCTACACCTTC | CASTHRDSYNGYTF
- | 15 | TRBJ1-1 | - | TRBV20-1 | TGCAGTGCTTCCTCTTCCACACGAATGAACACTGAAGCTTTCTTT | CSASSSTRMNTEAFF
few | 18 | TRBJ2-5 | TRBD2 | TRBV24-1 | TGTGCCACCAGTCCGAAGCCGGGACTAGCGTTTTCTTCCGAGACCCAGTACTTC | CATSPKPGLAFSSETQYF
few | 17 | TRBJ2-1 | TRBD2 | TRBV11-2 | TGTGCCAGCAGCTTAGGCGGGAGGGCTAGCGGGTACAATGAGCAGTTCTTC | CASSLGGRASGYNEQFF
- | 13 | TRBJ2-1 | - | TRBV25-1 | TGTGCCAGCGGAAGGGGATCCTACAATGAGCAGTTCTTC | CASGRGSYNEQFF
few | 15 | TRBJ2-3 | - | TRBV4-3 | TGCGCCAGCAGCCAAGATCAGCGGGTCACAGATACGCAGTATTTT | CASSQDQRVTDTQYF
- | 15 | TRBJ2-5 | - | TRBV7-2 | TGTGCCAGCAGCTTAGGAGGTCACTCCCAAGAGACCCAGTACTTC | CASSLGGHSQETQYF
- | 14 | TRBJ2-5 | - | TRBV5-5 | TGTGCCAGCAGCTTAGAGACGGTCCAAGAGACCCAGTACTTC | CASSLETVQETQYF
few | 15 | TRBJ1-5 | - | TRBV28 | TGTGCCAGCACCCTCGGGGGAAGGAAGGATCAGCCCCAGCATTTT | CASTLGGRKDQPQHF
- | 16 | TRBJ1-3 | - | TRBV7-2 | TGTGCCAGCAGCCCCGGACGACCCCTCTCTGGAAACACCATATATTTT | CASSPGRPLSGNTIYF
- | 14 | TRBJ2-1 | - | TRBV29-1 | TGCAGCGTAATAGGACAGGAGGGGTACAATGAGCAGTTCTTC | CSVIGQEGYNEQFF
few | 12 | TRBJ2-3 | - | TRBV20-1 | TGCAGTGCTAGAAAAGACACAGATACGCAGTATTTT | CSARKDTDTQYF
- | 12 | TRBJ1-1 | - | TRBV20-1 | TGCAGTGCTAGAGAGGGGGGGACTGAAGCTTTCTTT | CSAREGGTEAFF
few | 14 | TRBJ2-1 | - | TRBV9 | TGTGCCAGCAGCGTAGGCGGATCGGACAATGAGCAGTTCTTC | CASSVGGSDNEQFF
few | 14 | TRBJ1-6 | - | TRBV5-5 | TGTGCCAGCAGCTTGCCGACAGCTAATTCACCCCTCCACTTT | CASSLPTANSPLHF
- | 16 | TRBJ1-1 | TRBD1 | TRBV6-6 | TGTGCCAGCTGCCCCCGGCCGACAGGGATGAACACTGAAGCTTTCTTT | CASCPRPTGMNTEAFF
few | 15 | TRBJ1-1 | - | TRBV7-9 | TGTGCCAGCAGCGTAGCATGGGAGAGGGGCACTGAAGCTTTCTTT | CASSVAWERGTEAFF
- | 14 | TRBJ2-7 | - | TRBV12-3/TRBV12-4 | TGTGCCAGCAGTTTTGGCCCGAGCTCCTACGAGCAGTACTTC | CASSFGPSSYEQYF
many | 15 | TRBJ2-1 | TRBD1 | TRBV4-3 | TGCGCCAGCAGTCCCTCCGGGACAGGGCCCAATGAGCAGTTCTTC | CASSPSGTGPNEQFF
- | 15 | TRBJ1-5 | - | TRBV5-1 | TGCGCCAGCACAACCACCCGTGGGAGCAATCAGCCCCAGCATTTT | CASTTTRGSNQPQHF
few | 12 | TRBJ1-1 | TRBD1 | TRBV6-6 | TGTGCCAGCAGTACAGGGACAGATGAAGCTTTCTTT | CASSTGTDEAFF
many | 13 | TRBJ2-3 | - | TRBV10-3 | TGTGCCATCCTGGGGGGCCCCACAGATACGCAGTATTTT | CAILGGPTDTQYF
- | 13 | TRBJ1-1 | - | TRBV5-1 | TGCGCCAGCAGCTTCGACGGTCACGCTGAAGCTTTCTTT | CASSFDGHAEAFF
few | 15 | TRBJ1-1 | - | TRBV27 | TGTGCCAGCAGTTTATACTCGGATGGGAACACTGAAGCTTTCTTT | CASSLYSDGNTEAFF
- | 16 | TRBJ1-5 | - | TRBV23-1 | TGCGCCAGCAGTCATCGCGCCGTCCAGGGTGATCAGCCCCAGCATTTT | CASSHRAVQGDQPQHF
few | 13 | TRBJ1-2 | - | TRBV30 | TGTGCCTGGAGTAGGGGGAACTACTATGGCTACACCTTC | CAWSRGNYYGYTF
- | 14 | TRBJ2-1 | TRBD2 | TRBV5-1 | TGCGCCAGCGCCTCGAGTAGCGGGGGTGGTGAGCAGTTCTTC | CASASSSGGGEQFF
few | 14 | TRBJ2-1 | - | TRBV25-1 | TGTGCCAGCAGTGAATCCCGATCAGGGGTTCAGCAGTTCTTC | CASSESRSGVQQFF
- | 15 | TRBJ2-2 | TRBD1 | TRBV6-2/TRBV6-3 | TGTGCCAGCAGTTACGTTACAGGGGGAACCGGGGAGCTGTTTTTT | CASSYVTGGTGELFF
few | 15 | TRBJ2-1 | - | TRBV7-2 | TGTGCCAGCAGCTCAACTGGGCGGACATACAATGAGCAGTTCTTC | CASSSTGRTYNEQFF
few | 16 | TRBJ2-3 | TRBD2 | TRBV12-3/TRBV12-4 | TGTGCCATCGCGCCGTCGCGGGGGGGTCACACAGATACGCAGTATTTT | CAIAPSRGGHTDTQYF
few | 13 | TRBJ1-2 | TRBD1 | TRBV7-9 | TGTGCCAGCAGCGAACAGGGGCCCTATGGCTACACCTTC | CASSEQGPYGYTF
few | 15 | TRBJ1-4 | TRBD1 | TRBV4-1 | TGCGCCAGCAGCCAAGACAGGGGGAGTCATGAAAAACTGTTTTTT | CASSQDRGSHEKLFF
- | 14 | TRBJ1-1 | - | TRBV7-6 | TGTGCCAGCAGCTTACGACAGTACAACACTGAAGCTTTCTTT | CASSLRQYNTEAFF